A single sample gave rise to the 21 T cell receptor beta chains below, sequenced in a study of blood T cell repertoires in COVID-19. Data came from immunoSEQ multiplex PCR; TCRdb stores just in-frame clones and leaves some out. The sample lists under 200,000 clones; approximately 90% were seen once. The sequenced sample consisted of peripheral blood. The receptor source for this set is a man aged 35 to 55 with active or convalescent COVID-19.

The CDR3 bases are TGTGCCAGCAGGGCGGGACAGGGGAGAAATCAGCCCCAGCATTTT. Translated: CASRAGQGRNQPQHF. The chain employs TRBV6-5 and TRBJ1-5; 10 bases agree with TRBD1. The CDR3 contains 15 residues. The junction had 6 bases not matched to a gene; V was cut back by 6 bases and J by 4 bases. From germline, CDR1 is MNHEY and CDR2 SVGAGI.

The rearrangement joins TRBV19 to TRBJ1-5; 9 nucleotides line up with TRBD1. This CDR3 comprises 22 residues. The V gene end was trimmed by 6 bases and the J gene end by 0 bases; junction bases not matched to a gene: 24. Germline V gene lookup returns CDR1 LNHDA and CDR2 SQIVND (reference sequence). In nucleotides, the CDR3 is TGTGCCAGTAGCAAAAGACAGGGGGTCCCGAAGGGAGGCCTTTATAGCAATCAGCCCCAGCATTTT. It specifies CASSKRQGVPKGGLYSNQPQHF. The entire variable domain, with the rest obtained from reference TRBV19 and TRBJ1-5, is as follows: DGGITQSPKYLFRKEGQNVTLSCEQNLNHDAMYWYRQDPGQGLRLIYYSQIVNDFQKGDIAEGYSVSREKKESFPLTVTSAQKNPTAFYLCASSKRQGVPKGGLYSNQPQHFGDGTRLSIL.

V usage is TRBV11-3 and J usage is TRBJ1-2; perhaps TRBD1 as D (6 bases). V was pared by 3 bases and J by 0 bases, with 14 bases between. The CDR3 has 16 amino acids. From germline, CDR1 is SGHNT and CDR2 YENEEA. CDR3 nucleotides: TGTGCCAGCAGCTTTGGTATGGACAGTCCTAACTATGGCTACACCTTC. Translation gives CASSFGMDSPNYGYTF.

The rearrangement links TRBV19 to TRBJ2-7; a possible D gene is TRBD2 (6 bases). Trimming took 6 bases from V and 2 from J, leaving 23 bases between them. The CDR3 is 17 amino acids. Germline CDR1 LNHDA, CDR2 SQIVND (reference sequence). CDR3 nucleotide sequence: TGTGCCAGTAGCCCAACAGCGCCGGGACTCGCCGCCTACGAGCAGTACTTC. Its protein product is CASSPTAPGLAAYEQYF.

This clone was detected a few times. The J gene is TRBJ1-2, the V gene TRBV28, with D maybe TRBD1 (5 bases). Trimming pared 8 bases from V and 2 bases from J, leaving 12 bases between. This CDR3 has 13 residues. CDR1 and CDR2 (germline): MDHEN, SYDVKM. The chain's CDR3 is CASGRRGNYGYTF. The CDR3 nucleotides are TGTGCCAGCGGGCGACGGGGGAACTATGGCTACACCTTC.

V and J are TRBV25-1 and TRBJ2-5; D possibly corresponds to TRBD2 (7 bases). CDR1 is MGHDK, CDR2 SYGVNS, per germline. This CDR3 is 14 amino acids long. The V gene lost 3 bases and the J gene lost 5 bases, with 13 bases spanning the gap. CDR3 amino acids: CASSDGGAGETQYF. In nucleotides, the CDR3 is TGTGCCAGCAGTGATGGGGGGGCCGGGGAGACCCAGTACTTC.

The chain employs TRBV4-3 and TRBJ1-2; TRBD1 might be the D (6 bases). V shed 3 bases and J shed 2 bases, with 13 bases lying between them. This CDR3 is 15 amino acids long. Germline CDR1 is LGHNA and CDR2 is YSLEER. The CDR3 loop is CASSQATGLNYGYTF. CDR3 bases: TGCGCCAGCAGCCAGGCGACAGGCCTAAACTATGGCTACACCTTC.

This chain joins TRBV4-3 and TRBJ1-2, with 8 bases identical to TRBD1. The CDR3 totals 14 residues. CDR1 is LGHNA, CDR2 YSLEER, per germline. V shed 4 bases and J 5 bases; nucleotides not matched to a gene: 6. The CDR3 protein is CASSPSDREYGYTF. CDR3 nucleotide sequence: TGCGCCAGCAGCCCGTCGGACAGGGAATATGGCTACACCTTC.

The J gene is TRBJ1-1, the V gene TRBV6-6; perhaps TRBD1 as D (6 bases). The germline gives CDR1 MNHNY, CDR2 SVGAGI (reference sequence). The V and J ends lost 0 bases and 3 bases respectively, with 8 bases between them. This CDR3 contains 14 residues. CDR3 region: CASSYSGTHTEAFF. The CDR3 DNA reads as TGTGCCAGCAGTTACTCTGGGACACACACTGAAGCTTTCTTT.

The chain recombines TRBV3-1 (or the pseudogene TRBV3-2) with TRBJ1-2; perhaps TRBD1 as D (6 bases). V lost 0 bases and J 4 bases, leaving 12 bases between the germline ends. CDR1 and CDR2 from the germline V gene are LGHDT and YNNKEL (reference sequence). The CDR3 consists of 15 residues. The CDR3 region is CASSQDPGVSYGYTF. CDR3 in DNA: TGTGCCAGCAGCCAAGACCCAGGGGTAAGCTATGGCTACACCTTC.

The J gene is TRBJ1-6, the V gene TRBV19; 11 positions match TRBD1. This CDR3 comprises 15 residues. Germline V CDR1 and CDR2: LNHDA, SQIVND (reference sequence). V shed 4 bases and J 10 bases; nucleotides not matched to a gene: 6. DNA of the CDR3: TGTGCCAGTAGTAGGAGGGGACAGGGGGGATCACCCCTCCACTTT. Its protein is CASSRRGQGGSPLHF.

The chain joins TRBV14 to TRBJ2-7, with TRBD1 matching over 10 bases. Germline lookup yields CDR1 SGHDN and CDR2 FVKESK. The CDR3 totals 14 residues. The V gene end was trimmed by 0 bases and the J gene end by 6 bases; junction bases not matched to a gene: 2. The CDR3: CASSQEGQGSEQYF. CDR3 in DNA: TGTGCCAGCAGCCAAGAGGGACAGGGGTCCGAGCAGTACTTC.

This clone was found once. This chain uses TRBV27 with TRBJ2-7; 9 bases map to TRBD1. CDR3 length equals 16 residues. The germline V gene has CDR1 MNHEY and CDR2 SMNVEV (reference sequence). The V gene end was trimmed by 5 bases and the J gene end by 3 bases; junction bases not matched to a gene: 11. CDR3 residues: CASSEPLTGGVYEQYF. As DNA, the CDR3 is TGTGCCAGCAGTGAACCCCTGACAGGGGGTGTCTACGAGCAGTACTTC.

V is TRBV7-6 and J is TRBJ2-1; 15 nucleotides line up with TRBD2. This CDR3 comprises 20 residues. Germline V CDR1 and CDR2: SGHVS, FNYEAQ. J lost 4 bases, V lost 2 bases, and 12 bases had no gene match. The DNA for the CDR3 is TGTGCCAGCAGCTTAATCCCGGGACTAGCGGGGGGAACCCTTTACAATGAGCAGTTCTTC. Encoded protein: CASSLIPGLAGGTLYNEQFF. The entire variable domain, with the rest obtained from reference TRBV7-6 and TRBJ2-1, is as follows: GAGVSQSPRYKVTKRGQDVALRCDPISGHVSLYWYRQALGQGPEFLTYFNYEAQQDKSGLPNDRFSAERPEGSISTLTIQRTEQRDSAMYRCASSLIPGLAGGTLYNEQFFGPGTRLTVL.

J is TRBJ2-1 and V is TRBV4-3; 8 bases fit TRBD2. CDR3 length: 17 amino acids. V shed 3 bases and J 6 bases; nucleotides not matched to a gene: 13. Germline V CDR1 and CDR2: LGHNA, YSLEER. The CDR3 loop is CASSQHPPGGPINEQFF. CDR3 in DNA: TGCGCCAGCAGCCAGCACCCGCCGGGGGGGCCAATCAATGAGCAGTTCTTC.

This rearrangement joins TRBV6-1 to TRBJ1-5; weak D call: TRBD1 (6 bases). The germline V gene has CDR1 MNHNS and CDR2 SASEGT. V lost 1 base and J lost 7, with 14 bases in between. CDR3 length equals 15 residues. CDR3 nucleotide sequence: TGTGCCAGCAGTGAAGACCAGGGGTTCAGCCAGCCCCAGCATTTT. Its protein product is CASSEDQGFSQPQHF.

This chain joins TRBV20-1 and TRBJ2-7; 11 bases are a match to TRBD2. After removal of 3 bases from V and 3 bases from J, the junction contained 16 bases not matched to a gene. The CDR3 has 18 residues. In germline, CDR1 is DFQATT, CDR2 SNEGSKA (reference sequence). CDR3 in DNA: TGCAGTGCTAGTTTCCTAGCGGGGGGCCCTTTTATTCACTACGAGCAGTACTTC. Amino acids: CSASFLAGGPFIHYEQYF.

The V and J genes are TRBV12-3 or TRBV12-4 and TRBJ2-5; 7 nucleotides line up with TRBD1. Losses at the gene ends were 6 bases for V and 5 bases for J; bases not matched to a gene: 3. The CDR3 length is 12 residues. The CDR3 bases are TGTGCCAGCAGGACAGGGTCCGAGACCCAGTACTTC. Amino acid sequence: CASRTGSETQYF.

The rearrangement links TRBV18 to TRBJ1-1, with D possibly being TRBD1 (6 bases). Germline CDR1 KGHSH, CDR2 LQKENI. This CDR3 comprises 13 residues. The V gene lost 5 bases and the J gene lost 7 bases, with 14 bases spanning the gap. CDR3 DNA sequence: TGTGCCAGCTCAACGACAGGATCCCTTGAAGCTTTCTTT. Translated, it gives CASSTTGSLEAFF.

This clone was counted a single time. This chain joins TRBV28 and TRBJ1-5; 7 bases are shared with TRBD1. This CDR3 is 15 amino acids long. In germline, CDR1 is MDHEN, CDR2 SYDVKM. Unmatched junction bases numbered 8, after V lost 5 bases and J lost 4 bases. CDR3 bases: TGTGCCAGCAGTCCCAGTAACAGGGGAAATCAGCCCCAGCATTTT. As protein: CASSPSNRGNQPQHF.

The chain employs TRBV25-1 and TRBJ2-3; 11 bases match TRBD2. Germline CDR1 and CDR2: MGHDK and SYGVNS. V shed 10 bases, J shed 9 bases, and the junction held 9 bases outside the gene matches. The CDR3 totals 13 residues. The CDR3 reads CATSSGGYETQYF. The CDR3 DNA follows: TGTGCCACCTCTAGCGGGGGGTATGAAACGCAGTATTTT.